The 30 T cell receptor beta chains presented below share a single source sample, sequenced in a study of T cell responses to AZD1222 COVID-19 vaccine. Data came from immunoSEQ multiplex PCR; TCRdb stores just in-frame clones and leaves some out. Here the sample spans nearly 90,000 clones, 89% being singletons. The specimen comprised peripheral blood, sampled 28 days after the second AZD1222 dose. These receptors originate from an adult who received the AZD1222 COVID-19 vaccine.

The chain carries TRBV12-3 or TRBV12-4 and TRBJ1-5, with D possibly matching TRBD1 (5 bases). This CDR3 has 12 residues. With 7 bases removed from V and 7 bases from J, the gap between germline ends came to 11 bases. CDR3 sequence (DNA): TGTGCCAGCATCCCAACAGGCCAGCCCCAGCATTTT. Its protein is CASIPTGQPQHF.

The V call is TRBV7-8, the J call TRBJ1-3; no clear D. V was shortened by 2 bases and J by 0 bases, with 8 bases between the two germline ends. CDR1 and CDR2 (germline): SGHVS, FQNEAQ. CDR3 length: 15 residues. The DNA for the CDR3 is TGTGCCAGCAGCTTATATCAATCCTCTGGAAACACCATATATTTT. Encoded protein: CASSLYQSSGNTIYF.

The genes are TRBV6-2 or TRBV6-3 and TRBJ1-1; 10 nucleotides agree with TRBD1. With 5 bases clipped from V and 3 bases from J, the junction kept 9 bases outside the gene matches. Germline V gene lookup returns CDR1 MNHEY and CDR2 SVGEGT. The CDR3 covers 16 residues. Written as DNA, the CDR3 is TGTGCCAGCAGTGGGAGACAGGGGGCGAGGGACACTGAAGCTTTCTTT. Amino acid sequence: CASSGRQGARDTEAFF.

V is TRBV18 and J is TRBJ1-5; TRBD1 might be the D (5 bases). Germline V gene lookup returns CDR1 KGHSH and CDR2 LQKENI. Trimming removed 1 base from V and 16 bases from J, with 14 bases in between. This CDR3 has 12 amino acids. CDR3 sequence: CASSPRQGPLHF. The CDR3 nucleotides read TGTGCCAGCTCACCACGGCAGGGTCCCTTACATTTT.

The chain links TRBV5-1 to TRBJ2-7; D may be TRBD1 or TRBD2 (5 bases each). The germline CDR1 and CDR2 sequences are SGHRS and YFSETQ. This CDR3 comprises 14 residues. The ends were cut back, 2 bases at V and 5 bases at J, with 14 bases in the middle. The CDR3 loop is CASSFRDRTDEQYF. Here the CDR3 DNA reads TGCGCCAGCAGCTTCCGGGACCGCACTGACGAGCAGTACTTC.

The gene calls are TRBV7-8 and TRBJ2-6; tentatively, D is TRBD2 (5 bases). V was shortened by 5 bases and J by 0 bases, with 11 bases between the two germline ends. Germline lookup yields CDR1 SGHVS and CDR2 FQNEAQ. There are 16 residues in the CDR3. The CDR3 coding sequence is TGTGCCAGCAGCCTAGTTCGGGGCTCTGGGGCCAACGTCCTGACTTTC. Its protein is CASSLVRGSGANVLTF.

This chain joins TRBV7-9 and TRBJ2-3; 8 bases are shared with TRBD1. The CDR3 runs to 15 residues. Germline values: CDR1 SEHNR, CDR2 FQNEAQ (reference sequence). V gave up 3 bases and J gave up 4 bases; unmatched junction bases: 6. CDR3 bases: TGTGCCAGCAGCTTTCGGACAGGGTTTCCAGATACGCAGTATTTT. Its protein is CASSFRTGFPDTQYF.

V is TRBV2 and J is TRBJ1-1, with D possibly being TRBD1 (6 bases). CDR1 and CDR2 (germline): SNHLY, FYNNEI. Between the trimmed V and J ends, which lost 6 bases and 1 base, there was a span of 12 bases. There are 14 residues in the CDR3. As DNA, the CDR3 is TGTGCCAGCAGGGACAGACTAAAGAACACTGAAGCTTTCTTT. This gives the protein CASRDRLKNTEAFF. Combining the CDR3 with reference TRBV2 and TRBJ1-1 gives the whole variable domain EPEVTQTPSHQVTQMGQEVILRCVPISNHLYFYWYRQILGQKVEFLVSFYNNEISEKSEIFDDQFSVERPDGSNFTLKIRSTKLEDSAMYFCASRDRLKNTEAFFGQGTRLTVV.

The rearrangement joins TRBV24-1 to TRBJ1-5; D is unresolved. Germline loops: CDR1 KGHDR, CDR2 SFDVKD. The V end was cut by 10 bases, the J end by 5 bases, with 11 bases between. The CDR3 loop spans 12 amino acids. CDR3 in DNA: TGTGCCACTTTAACGCAGGATCAGCCCCAGCATTTT. Residues: CATLTQDQPQHF.

The chain joins TRBV24-1 to TRBJ2-3; 8 nucleotides match TRBD2. The CDR3 loop spans 15 amino acids. Germline lookup yields CDR1 KGHDR and CDR2 SFDVKD. V shed 6 bases and J 6 bases; nucleotides not matched to a gene: 10. As DNA, the CDR3 is TGTGCCACCAGTTCTTACGGGGGGGGCAAGGATACGCAGTATTTT. As protein: CATSSYGGGKDTQYF.

The CDR3 bases are TGTGCCAGCAGCCGCCCAGGGTGGGGGCTGAACACTGAAGCTTTCTTT. Amino acids: CASSRPGWGLNTEAFF. The chain recombines TRBV9 with TRBJ1-1; maybe TRBD1 (6 bases). This CDR3 is built from 16 residues. Germline loops: CDR1 SGDLS, CDR2 YYNGEE. Between the trimmed V and J ends, which lost 4 bases and 0 bases, there was a span of 16 bases.

The CDR3 protein is CASSSGRGTVNTEAFF. For the CDR3, the DNA is TGTGCCAGCAGCTCAGGGCGGGGGACGGTGAACACTGAAGCTTTCTTT. This sequence joins TRBV7-9 and TRBJ1-1; maybe TRBD1 (5 bases). V was clipped by 4 bases and J by 0 bases, with 15 bases between them. From germline, CDR1 is SEHNR and CDR2 FQNEAQ (reference sequence). This CDR3 has 16 residues.

As DNA, the CDR3 is TGTGCCAGCAGTGACGGGACAGGGGATGGGGCCAACGTCCTGACTTTC. It encodes CASSDGTGDGANVLTF. The gene calls are TRBV6-1 and TRBJ2-6; 10 nucleotides match TRBD1. V dropped 3 bases and J dropped 3; count of bases not matched to a gene: 2. The CDR3 is 16 residues long. Germline CDR1 MNHNS, CDR2 SASEGT.

The chain couples TRBV9 to TRBJ1-2; D may be TRBD1 (5 bases). V was pared by 0 bases and J by 8 bases, with 17 bases between. Germline V lookup: CDR1 SGDLS, CDR2 YYNGEE. The CDR3 length is 15 residues. The CDR3 reads CASSVADTSGGGYTF. The CDR3 nucleotides are TGTGCCAGCAGCGTAGCGGACACTTCGGGCGGCGGCTACACCTTC.

The chain uses TRBV9 and TRBJ2-7; 9 positions match TRBD1. V was pared by 3 bases and J by 4 bases, with 2 bases of the junction left unmatched. CDR3 length: 13 residues. Per the germline V gene, CDR1 is SGDLS and CDR2 is YYNGEE. Here the CDR3 reads CASSEGQGYEQYF. Here the CDR3 DNA reads TGTGCCAGCAGCGAGGGACAGGGATACGAGCAGTACTTC. The full variable domain, rest sourced from reference TRBV9 and TRBJ2-7, is DSGVTQTPKHLITATGQRVTLRCSPRSGDLSVYWYQQSLDQGLQFLIQYYNGEERAKGNILERFSAQQFPDLHSELNLSSLELGDSALYFCASSEGQGYEQYFGPGTRLTVT.

The chain recombines TRBV30 with TRBJ1-1, with TRBD1 as a possible D gene (6 bases). The CDR3 has 13 residues. The germline V gene has CDR1 GTSNPN and CDR2 SVGIG (reference sequence). V lost 2 bases, J lost 4 bases, and 11 bases lay in between. This CDR3 reads CAWSFGQSTEAFF. CDR3 nucleotide sequence: TGTGCCTGGAGTTTCGGACAGTCCACTGAAGCTTTCTTT.

The CDR3 nucleotides are TGTGCCAGCAGCTTAGTTCCCTCTCCTACCCTATTCAATGAGCAGTTCTTC. Encoded protein: CASSLVPSPTLFNEQFF. This chain links TRBV11-3 with TRBJ2-1; D gene unclear. CDR3 size: 17 residues. CDR1 is SGHNT and CDR2 is YENEEA in the germline V gene. Between the trimmed V and J ends, which lost 1 base and 6 bases, there was a span of 19 bases.

This clone was seen a single time. J is TRBJ2-3 and V is TRBV7-6; 11 positions agree with TRBD2. CDR1 and CDR2 (germline): SGHVS, FNYEAQ. The CDR3 length is 16 residues. V dropped 5 bases and J dropped 6; count of bases not matched to a gene: 10. The CDR3 region has the DNA TGTGCCAGCAGCCCTCAGGGTAGCGGGGGGGCGGATACGCAGTATTTT. It codes for CASSPQGSGGADTQYF.

The chain uses TRBV13 and TRBJ1-5, with 7 bases fitting TRBD1. CDR3 size: 13 residues. Germline V gene data show CDR1 as PRHDT and CDR2 as FYEKMQ (reference sequence). With V trimmed by 3 bases and J by 9 bases, 5 bases remained unmatched. The CDR3 coding sequence is TGTGCCAGCAGCTTTACCAACAGGGGGCCCCAGCATTTT. It yields the protein CASSFTNRGPQHF.

With respect to this clone: In the same sample, other DNA sequences code for this CDR3. The CDR3 region has the DNA TGTGCCAGCAGCCGGGACGGCTCTAACTATGGCTACACCTTC. Its translation is CASSRDGSNYGYTF. The chain is built from TRBV7-9 and TRBJ1-2, with a possible D match to TRBD1 (5 bases). The germline gives CDR1 SEHNR, CDR2 FQNEAQ (reference sequence). This CDR3 spans 14 amino acids. The germline V and J ends were trimmed by 5 bases and 0 bases, with 10 bases remaining between them.

The gene calls are TRBV28 and TRBJ2-7; D unclear. Germline CDR1 reads MDHEN; CDR2 reads SYDVKM. The CDR3 spans 14 residues. V lost 3 bases and J 0 bases, leaving 9 bases between the germline ends. The CDR3 is CASSFGYSSYEQYF. CDR3 bases: TGTGCCAGCAGTTTCGGGTATAGCTCCTACGAGCAGTACTTC. Together with reference TRBV28 and TRBJ2-7, the CDR3 gives the full variable domain: DVKVTQSSRYLVKRTGEKVFLECVQDMDHENMFWYRQDPGLGLRLIYFSYDVKMKEKGDIPEGYSVSREKKERFSLILESASTNQTSMYLCASSFGYSSYEQYFGPGTRLTVT.

V is TRBV6-5 and J is TRBJ2-5, with TRBD2 as a possible D gene (7 bases). CDR3 length equals 11 residues. Per the germline V gene, CDR1 is MNHEY and CDR2 is SVGAGI. The ends were cut back, 10 bases at V and 8 bases at J, with 14 bases in the middle. This CDR3 reads CATQRGGTQYF. Written as DNA, the CDR3 is TGTGCCACCCAAAGGGGGGGCACCCAGTACTTC.

The chain carries TRBV7-2 and TRBJ2-7, with 9 bases lining up with TRBD1. After removal of 3 bases from V and 2 bases from J, the junction contained 8 bases not matched to a gene. The CDR3 covers 16 residues. CDR1 and CDR2 (germline): SGHTA, FQGNSA. As DNA, the CDR3 is TGTGCCAGCAGCTTTCCGGGACAGGGTAACGCCTACGAGCAGTACTTC. Translated, it gives CASSFPGQGNAYEQYF.

This rearrangement joins TRBV4-2 to TRBJ2-1; 8 bases are shared with TRBD2. Germline V gene sequence: CDR1 LGHNA, CDR2 YNFKEQ. The V and J ends lost 0 bases and 5 bases, in that order; junction bases with no gene match: 12. The CDR3 is made up of 18 amino acids. CDR3 coding DNA: TGTGCCAGCAGCCAAGAGGTCGGGCGGGGGGACCTTAACAATGAGCAGTTCTTC. This sequence encodes CASSQEVGRGDLNNEQFF.

This clone came up a few times. The chain is built from TRBV7-8 and TRBJ1-1, with 7 bases lining up with TRBD1. V shed 2 bases, J shed 5 bases, and the junction held 8 bases outside the gene matches. The length of the CDR3 is 15 residues. Germline V gene sequence: CDR1 SGHVS, CDR2 FQNEAQ. Here the CDR3 reads CASSLSSRGGTEAFF. CDR3 bases: TGTGCCAGCAGCTTATCGTCCAGGGGGGGGACTGAAGCTTTCTTT.

The V call is TRBV19, the J call TRBJ2-5; 7 bases agree with TRBD1. The CDR3 runs to 14 residues. V gave up 10 bases and J gave up 5 bases; unmatched junction bases: 13. Germline loops: CDR1 LNHDA, CDR2 SQIVND (reference sequence). CDR3 in DNA: TGTGCCACAGGGTACAGGGGTACTGTGGAGACCCAGTACTTC. This translates into CATGYRGTVETQYF.

The V call is TRBV27, the J call TRBJ2-7; no clear D. The germline CDR1 and CDR2 sequences are MNHEY and SMNVEV (reference sequence). V dropped 5 bases and J dropped 2 bases, with 10 bases sitting between them. This CDR3 is 13 amino acids long. In nucleotides, the CDR3 is TGTGCCAGCAGTGGGTACCAGCCCTACGAGCAGTACTTC. This codes for CASSGYQPYEQYF.

The V and J genes are TRBV4-1 and TRBJ1-1; perhaps TRBD1 as D (5 bases). The CDR3 consists of 16 residues. The germline gives CDR1 MGHRA, CDR2 YSYEKL. The germline V and J ends were trimmed by 4 bases and 0 bases, with 15 bases remaining between them. This CDR3 is CASSPRQSNMNTEAFF. DNA for the CDR3: TGCGCCAGCAGCCCGAGACAGAGTAACATGAACACTGAAGCTTTCTTT.

A note on this clone: The junction differs from germline at one of its ends, possibly a read error. This CDR3 reads CASRTPGVYDYTF. The CDR3 DNA follows: TGTGCCAGCAGAACCCCGGGAGTCTATGACTACACCTTC. J is TRBJ1-2 and V is TRBV5-6; no clear D. Germline lookup yields CDR1 SGHDT and CDR2 YYEEEE. The CDR3 extends over 13 amino acids. The entire variable domain, with the rest obtained from reference TRBV5-6 and TRBJ1-2, is as follows: DAGVTQSPTHLIKTRGQQVTLRCSPKSGHDTVSWYQQALGQGPQFIFQYYEEEERQRGNFPDRFSGHQFPNYSSELNVNALLLGDSALYLCASRTPGVYDYTFGSGTRLTVV.

The chain links TRBV11-2 to TRBJ2-3, with 10 bases matching TRBD1. V lost 5 bases and J lost 5; bases outside the gene matches: 4. Germline-derived CDR1 and CDR2 are SGHAT and FQNNGV. The CDR3 sequence is 14 residues long. DNA for the CDR3: TGTGCCAGCAGCCCCCGGACAGGGGGAGATACGCAGTATTTT. It specifies CASSPRTGGDTQYF. Full variable domain (remainder filled in from reference TRBV11-2 and TRBJ2-3): EAGVAQSPRYKIIEKRQSVAFWCNPISGHATLYWYQQILGQGPKLLIQFQNNGVVDDSQLPKDRFSAERLKGVDSTLKIQPAKLEDSAVYLCASSPRTGGDTQYFGPGTRLTVL.